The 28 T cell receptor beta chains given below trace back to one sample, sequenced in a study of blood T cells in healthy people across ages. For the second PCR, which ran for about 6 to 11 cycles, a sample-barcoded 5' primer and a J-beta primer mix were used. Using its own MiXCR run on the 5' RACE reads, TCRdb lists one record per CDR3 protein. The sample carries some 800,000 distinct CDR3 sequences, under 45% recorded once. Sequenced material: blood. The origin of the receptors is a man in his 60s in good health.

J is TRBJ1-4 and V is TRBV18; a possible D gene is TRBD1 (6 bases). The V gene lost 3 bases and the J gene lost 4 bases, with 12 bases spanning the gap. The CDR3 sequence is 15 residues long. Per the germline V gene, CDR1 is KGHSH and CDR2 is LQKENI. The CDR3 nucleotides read TGTGCCAGCTCACCTCTCGGGACACTTAATGAAAAACTGTTTTTT. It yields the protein CASSPLGTLNEKLFF.

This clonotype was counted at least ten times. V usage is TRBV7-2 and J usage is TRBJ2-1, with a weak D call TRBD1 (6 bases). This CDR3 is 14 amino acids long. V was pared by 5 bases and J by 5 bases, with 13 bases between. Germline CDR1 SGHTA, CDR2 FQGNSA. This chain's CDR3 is CASSLDRRNNEQFF. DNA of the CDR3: TGTGCCAGCAGCCTTGACAGGAGAAACAATGAGCAGTTCTTC.

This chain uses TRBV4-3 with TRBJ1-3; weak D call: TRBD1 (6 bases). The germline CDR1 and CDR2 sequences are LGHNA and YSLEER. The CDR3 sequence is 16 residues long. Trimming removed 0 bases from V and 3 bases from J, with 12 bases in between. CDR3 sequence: CASSQEEGVGGNTIYF. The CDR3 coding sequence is TGCGCCAGCAGCCAAGAGGAGGGGGTCGGTGGAAACACCATATATTTT.

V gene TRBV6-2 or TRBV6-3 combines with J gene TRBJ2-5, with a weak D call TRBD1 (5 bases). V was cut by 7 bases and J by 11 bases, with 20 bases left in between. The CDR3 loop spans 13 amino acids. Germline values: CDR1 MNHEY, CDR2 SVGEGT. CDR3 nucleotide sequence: TGTGCCAGCAATCCAGGGTTAGACAATGAGCAGTACTTC. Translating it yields CASNPGLDNEQYF.

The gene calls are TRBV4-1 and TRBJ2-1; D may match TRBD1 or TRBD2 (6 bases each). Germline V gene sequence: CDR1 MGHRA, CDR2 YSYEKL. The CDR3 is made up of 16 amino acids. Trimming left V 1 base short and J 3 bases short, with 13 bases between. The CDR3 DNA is TGCGCCAGCAGCCAAGTTGGGGGGCCGGGCTACAATGAGCAGTTCTTC. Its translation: CASSQVGGPGYNEQFF.

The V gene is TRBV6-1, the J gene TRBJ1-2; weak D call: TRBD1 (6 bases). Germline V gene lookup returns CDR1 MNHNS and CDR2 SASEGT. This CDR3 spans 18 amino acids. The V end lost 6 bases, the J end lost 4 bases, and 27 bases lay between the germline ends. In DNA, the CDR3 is TGTGCCAGCAGCAATAATAACAACAGGGAAAAAAAGGCCTATGGCTACACCTTC. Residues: CASSNNNNREKKAYGYTF.

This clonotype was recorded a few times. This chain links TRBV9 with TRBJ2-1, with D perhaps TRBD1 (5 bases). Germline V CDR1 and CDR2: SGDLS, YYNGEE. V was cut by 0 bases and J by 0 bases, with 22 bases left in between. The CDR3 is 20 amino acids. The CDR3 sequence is CASSVVGGLGPQGSYNEQFF. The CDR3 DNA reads TGTGCCAGCAGCGTAGTTGGCGGTCTGGGTCCCCAGGGCTCCTACAATGAGCAGTTCTTC.

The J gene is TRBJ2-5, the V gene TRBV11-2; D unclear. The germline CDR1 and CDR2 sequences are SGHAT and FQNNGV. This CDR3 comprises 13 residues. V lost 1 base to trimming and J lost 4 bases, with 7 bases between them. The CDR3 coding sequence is TGTGCCAGCAGCTTAGTTTGGGTAGAGACCCAGTACTTC. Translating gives CASSLVWVETQYF.

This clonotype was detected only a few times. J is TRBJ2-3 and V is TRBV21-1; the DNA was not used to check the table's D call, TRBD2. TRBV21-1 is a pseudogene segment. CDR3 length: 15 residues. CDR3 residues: CASIPKGPVTDTQYF. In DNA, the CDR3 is TGTGCCAGCATCCCCAAGGGCCCGGTCACAGATACGCAGTATTTT.

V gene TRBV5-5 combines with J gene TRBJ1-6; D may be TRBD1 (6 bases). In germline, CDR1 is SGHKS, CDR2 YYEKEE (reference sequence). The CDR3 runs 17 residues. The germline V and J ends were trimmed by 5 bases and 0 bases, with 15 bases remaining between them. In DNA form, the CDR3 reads TGTGCCAGCAGTCCTAGGCAGGGGTACTCCTATAATTCACCCCTCCACTTT. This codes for CASSPRQGYSYNSPLHF.

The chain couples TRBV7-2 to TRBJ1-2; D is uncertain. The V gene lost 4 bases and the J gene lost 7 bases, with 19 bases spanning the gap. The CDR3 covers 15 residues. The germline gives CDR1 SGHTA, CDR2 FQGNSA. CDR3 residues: CASSCSEGIVFGYTF. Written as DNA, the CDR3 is TGTGCCAGCAGCTGTAGTGAAGGGATAGTATTTGGCTACACCTTC.

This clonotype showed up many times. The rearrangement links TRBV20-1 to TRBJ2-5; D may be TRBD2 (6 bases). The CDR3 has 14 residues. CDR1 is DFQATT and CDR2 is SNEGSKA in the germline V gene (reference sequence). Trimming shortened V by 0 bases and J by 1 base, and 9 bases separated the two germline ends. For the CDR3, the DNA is TGCAGTGCTAGAGACGGGGGACCCCAAGAGACCCAGTACTTC. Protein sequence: CSARDGGPQETQYF.

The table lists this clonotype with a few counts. The CDR3 is CASSLVRLERGDGYNEQFF. DNA of the CDR3: TGTGCCAGCAGCTTGGTCCGTTTAGAGCGGGGGGACGGGTACAATGAGCAGTTCTTC. This chain joins TRBV5-6 and TRBJ2-1, with 9 bases matching TRBD2. This CDR3 spans 19 amino acids. V was pared by 0 bases and J by 4 bases, with 14 bases of the junction left unmatched. Germline CDR1 is SGHDT and CDR2 is YYEEEE.

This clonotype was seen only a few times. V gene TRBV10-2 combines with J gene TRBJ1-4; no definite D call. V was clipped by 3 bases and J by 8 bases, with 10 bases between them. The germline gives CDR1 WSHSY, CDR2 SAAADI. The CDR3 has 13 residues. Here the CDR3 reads CASSEGLREKLFF. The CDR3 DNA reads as TGCGCCAGCAGTGAAGGACTTAGGGAAAAACTGTTTTTT.

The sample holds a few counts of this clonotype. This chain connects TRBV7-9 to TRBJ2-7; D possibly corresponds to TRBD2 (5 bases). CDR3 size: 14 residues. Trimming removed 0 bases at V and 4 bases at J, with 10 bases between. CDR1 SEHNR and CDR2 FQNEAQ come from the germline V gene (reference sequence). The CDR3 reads CASSLASGVYEQYF. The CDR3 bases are TGTGCCAGCAGCTTAGCGTCCGGGGTATACGAGCAGTACTTC.

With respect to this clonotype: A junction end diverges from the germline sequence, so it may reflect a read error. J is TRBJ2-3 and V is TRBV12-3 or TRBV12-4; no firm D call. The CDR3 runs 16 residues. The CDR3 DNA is TGTGCCGGCAGTCCCCGCGCGTTGGCAAAAACAGATACGCAGTATTTT. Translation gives CAGSPRALAKTDTQYF.

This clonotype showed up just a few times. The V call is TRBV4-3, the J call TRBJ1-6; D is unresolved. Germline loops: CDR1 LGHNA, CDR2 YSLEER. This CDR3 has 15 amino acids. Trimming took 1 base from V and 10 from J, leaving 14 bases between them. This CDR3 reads CASSQVELNGSPLHF. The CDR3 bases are TGCGCCAGCAGCCAAGTGGAACTCAACGGATCACCCCTCCACTTT.

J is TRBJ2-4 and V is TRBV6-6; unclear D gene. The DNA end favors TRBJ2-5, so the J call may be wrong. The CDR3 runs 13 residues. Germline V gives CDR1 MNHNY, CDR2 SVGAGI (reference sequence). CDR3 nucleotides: TGTGCCAGCAGTTCCAACTACGAAGAGACCCAGTACTTC. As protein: CASSSNYEETQYF.

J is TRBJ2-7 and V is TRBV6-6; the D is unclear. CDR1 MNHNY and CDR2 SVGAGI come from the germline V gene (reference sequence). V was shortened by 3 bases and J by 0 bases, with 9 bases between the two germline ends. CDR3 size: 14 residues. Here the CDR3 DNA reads TGTGCCAGCAGTTATCAAACATACTCCTACGAGCAGTACTTC. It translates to CASSYQTYSYEQYF.

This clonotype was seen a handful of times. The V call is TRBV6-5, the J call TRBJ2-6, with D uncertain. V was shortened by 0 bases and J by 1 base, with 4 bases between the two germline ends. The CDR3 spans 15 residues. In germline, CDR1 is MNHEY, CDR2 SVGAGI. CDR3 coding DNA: TGTGCCAGCAGTTACTCGGTGTCTGGGGCCAACGTCCTGACTTTC. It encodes CASSYSVSGANVLTF.

The CDR3 nucleotides are TGTGCCAGCAGCTTACGACTAGGGGGGGGCACAGATACGCAGTATTTT. Translating it yields CASSLRLGGGTDTQYF. V usage is TRBV11-2 and J usage is TRBJ2-3; D is perhaps TRBD2 (7 bases). Germline V gene lookup returns CDR1 SGHAT and CDR2 FQNNGV. Trimming left V 2 bases short and J 1 base short, with 13 bases between. CDR3 length: 16 amino acids.

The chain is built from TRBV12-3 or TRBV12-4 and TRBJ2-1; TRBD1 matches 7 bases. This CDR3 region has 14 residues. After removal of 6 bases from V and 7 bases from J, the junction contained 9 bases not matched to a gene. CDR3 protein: CASSPDRDWNEQFF. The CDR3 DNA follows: TGTGCCAGCAGCCCCGACAGGGATTGGAATGAGCAGTTCTTC.

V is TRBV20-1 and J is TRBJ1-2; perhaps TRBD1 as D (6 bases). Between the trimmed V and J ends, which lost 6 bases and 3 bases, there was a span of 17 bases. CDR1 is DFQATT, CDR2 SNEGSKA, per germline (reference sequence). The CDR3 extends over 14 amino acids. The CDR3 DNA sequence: TGCAGTGCCACGAGGCTTGGGGGGCACTATGGCTACACCTTC. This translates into CSATRLGGHYGYTF.

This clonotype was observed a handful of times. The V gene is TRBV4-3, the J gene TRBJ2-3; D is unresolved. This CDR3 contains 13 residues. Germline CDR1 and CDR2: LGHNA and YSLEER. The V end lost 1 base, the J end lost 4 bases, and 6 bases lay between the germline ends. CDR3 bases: TGCGCCAGCAGCCAAGGGAGTTCAGATACGCAGTATTTT. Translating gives CASSQGSSDTQYF.

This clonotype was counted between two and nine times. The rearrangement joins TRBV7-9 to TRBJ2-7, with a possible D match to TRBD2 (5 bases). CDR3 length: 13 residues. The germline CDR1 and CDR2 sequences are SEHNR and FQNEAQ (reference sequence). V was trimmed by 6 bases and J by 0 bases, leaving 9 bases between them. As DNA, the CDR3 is TGTGCCAGCAGTCAAACTAGCTCCTACGAGCAGTACTTC. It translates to CASSQTSSYEQYF.

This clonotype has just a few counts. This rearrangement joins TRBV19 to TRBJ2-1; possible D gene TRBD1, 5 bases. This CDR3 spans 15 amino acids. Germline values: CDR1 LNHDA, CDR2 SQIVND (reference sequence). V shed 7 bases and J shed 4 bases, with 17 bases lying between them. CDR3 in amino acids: CASNNPSGAYNEQFF. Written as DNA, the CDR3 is TGTGCCAGTAACAATCCGAGTGGGGCTTACAATGAGCAGTTCTTC.

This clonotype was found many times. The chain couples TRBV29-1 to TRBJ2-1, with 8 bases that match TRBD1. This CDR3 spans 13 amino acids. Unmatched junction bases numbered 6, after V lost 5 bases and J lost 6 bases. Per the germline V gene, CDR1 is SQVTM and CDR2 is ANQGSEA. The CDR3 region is CSVRDRRLNEQFF. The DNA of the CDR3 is TGCAGCGTTCGGGACAGGCGTCTCAATGAGCAGTTCTTC.

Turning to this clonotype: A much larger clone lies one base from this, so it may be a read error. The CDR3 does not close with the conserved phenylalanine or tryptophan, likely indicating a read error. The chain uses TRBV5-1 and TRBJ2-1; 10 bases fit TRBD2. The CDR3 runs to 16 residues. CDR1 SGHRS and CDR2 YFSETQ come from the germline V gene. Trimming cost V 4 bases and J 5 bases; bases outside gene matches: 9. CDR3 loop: CASSPPIAGGNNEQFL. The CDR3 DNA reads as TGCGCCAGCAGCCCTCCTATAGCGGGGGGTAACAATGAGCAGTTCCTC.